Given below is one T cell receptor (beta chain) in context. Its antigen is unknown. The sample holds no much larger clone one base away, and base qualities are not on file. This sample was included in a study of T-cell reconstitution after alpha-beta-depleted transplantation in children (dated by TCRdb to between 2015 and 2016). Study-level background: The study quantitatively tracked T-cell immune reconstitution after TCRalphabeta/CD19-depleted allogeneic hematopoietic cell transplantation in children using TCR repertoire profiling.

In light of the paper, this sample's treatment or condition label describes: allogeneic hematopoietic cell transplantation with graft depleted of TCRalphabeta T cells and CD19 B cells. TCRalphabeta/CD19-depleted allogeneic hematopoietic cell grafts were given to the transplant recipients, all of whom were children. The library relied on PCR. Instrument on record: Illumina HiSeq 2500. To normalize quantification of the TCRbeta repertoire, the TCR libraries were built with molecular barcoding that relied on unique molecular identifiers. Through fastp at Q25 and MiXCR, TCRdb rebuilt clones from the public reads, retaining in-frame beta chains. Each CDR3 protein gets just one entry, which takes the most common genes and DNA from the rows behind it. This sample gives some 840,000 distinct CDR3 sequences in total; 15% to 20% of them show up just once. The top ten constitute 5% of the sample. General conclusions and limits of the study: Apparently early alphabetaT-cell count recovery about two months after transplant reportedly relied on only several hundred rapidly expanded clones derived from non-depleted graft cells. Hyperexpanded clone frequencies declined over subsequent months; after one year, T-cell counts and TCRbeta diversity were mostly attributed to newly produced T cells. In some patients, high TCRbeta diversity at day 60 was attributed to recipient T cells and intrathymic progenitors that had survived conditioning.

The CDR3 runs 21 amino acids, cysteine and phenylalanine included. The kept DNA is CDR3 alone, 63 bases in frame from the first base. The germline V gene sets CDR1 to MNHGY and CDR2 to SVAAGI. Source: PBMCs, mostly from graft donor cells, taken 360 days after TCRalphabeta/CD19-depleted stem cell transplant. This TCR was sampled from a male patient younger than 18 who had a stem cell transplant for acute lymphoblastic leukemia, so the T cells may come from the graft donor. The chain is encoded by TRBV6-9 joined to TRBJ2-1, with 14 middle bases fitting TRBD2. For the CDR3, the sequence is CGASYSKGTSGSTGSYNEQFF. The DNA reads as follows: TGTGGGGCCAGTTATTCTAAGGGGACTAGCGGGAGTACGGGCTCCTACAATGAGCAGTTCTTC.